This T cell receptor (beta chain) was captured in a study of blood T cell repertoires in COVID-19. Study as a whole: The United States, Italy and Spain provided the acute and convalescent COVID-19 samples. Sources were T cells, B-cell-depleted T cells, or PBMCs; the material itself was cDNA or gDNA.

Original handling: Estimates of nucleated cell counts were drawn from the amplification of reference gene primers. Clones were read by immunoSEQ multiplex PCR, and TCRdb kept only the in-frame ones, dropping some. The DNA was the basis for D and trimming; V, J and clone size are from that table. Counted here are about 130,000 clones, 80% to 90% occurring once; the ten biggest clones make up about 17%. J was trimmed by 4 bases and V by 5 bases; bases with no gene match: 15. CDR3 length equals 16 residues. Germline CDR1 is SQVTM and CDR2 is ANQGSEA. Input material: peripheral blood. The chain has TRBV29-1 and TRBJ2-7, with 9 bases that match TRBD2. The receptor comes from a man in his forties or fifties with active or convalescent COVID-19. CDR3 coding DNA: TGCAGCGTTTCAGGGACTCCGGGGGGACTAGCTTACGAGCAGTACTTC. Translated: CSVSGTPGGLAYEQYF.